This T cell receptor (beta chain) was retrieved from a study of T-cell reconstitution after alpha-beta-depleted transplantation in children. Study-wide findings and caveats: By about two months after transplant, alpha-beta T cells reportedly arose from several hundred graft clones that had expanded. Diversity and T-cell counts at one year after transplant derived mostly from new T cells. Surviving recipient T cells and thymic progenitors accounted for the high day-60 TCRbeta diversity observed in some patients.

Unique molecular identifiers were built into the TCRbeta library. TCRdb ran MiXCR on the PCR reads and lists one entry per CDR3 protein. This sample has about 980,000 distinct CDR3 sequences, with less than 30% found just once. This clonotype was picked up a small number of times. Its cognate antigen is unknown. Trimming removed 4 bases from V and 9 bases from J; junction bases left unmatched: 0. The germline gives CDR1 ENHRY, CDR2 SYGVKD. CDR3 length: 11 amino acids. This TCR was sampled from a boy younger than two who had a stem cell transplant for SCID, so the T cells may come from the graft donor. V gene TRBV10-3 combines with J gene TRBJ2-1; 7 bases fit TRBD2. Here the sequenced sample was PBMCs, mostly from graft donor cells, taken 360 days after TCRalphabeta/CD19-depleted stem cell transplant. CDR3 bases: TGTGCCATCAGTGGGGGGGGTGAGCAGTTCTTC. This sequence encodes CAISGGGEQFF.